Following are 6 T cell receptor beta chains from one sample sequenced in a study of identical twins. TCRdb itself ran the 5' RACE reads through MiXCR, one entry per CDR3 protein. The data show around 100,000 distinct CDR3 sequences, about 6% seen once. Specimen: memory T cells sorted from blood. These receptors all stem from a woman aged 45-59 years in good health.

CDR3 sequence (DNA): TGTGCCAGCGGCGGGCCGGATTCACCCCTCCACTTT. Translation: CASGGPDSPLHF. The chain combines TRBV6-5 with TRBJ1-6; D remains unclear. The CDR3 runs 12 residues. CDR1 is MNHEY, CDR2 SVGAGI, per germline. V was shortened by 8 bases and J by 8 bases, with 10 bases between the two germline ends.

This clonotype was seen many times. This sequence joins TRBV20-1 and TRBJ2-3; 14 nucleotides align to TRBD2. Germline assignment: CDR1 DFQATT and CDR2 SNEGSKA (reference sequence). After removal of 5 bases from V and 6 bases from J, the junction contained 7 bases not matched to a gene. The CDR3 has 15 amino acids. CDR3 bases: TGCAGTGCTCTACGGACTAGCGGGGGGCCGGATACGCAGTATTTT. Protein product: CSALRTSGGPDTQYF.

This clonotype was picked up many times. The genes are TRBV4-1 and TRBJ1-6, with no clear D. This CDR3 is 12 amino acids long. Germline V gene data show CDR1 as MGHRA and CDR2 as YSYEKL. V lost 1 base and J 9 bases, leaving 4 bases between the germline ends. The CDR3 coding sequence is TGCGCCAGCAGCCAAGCCCTTTCACCCCTCCACTTT. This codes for CASSQALSPLHF.

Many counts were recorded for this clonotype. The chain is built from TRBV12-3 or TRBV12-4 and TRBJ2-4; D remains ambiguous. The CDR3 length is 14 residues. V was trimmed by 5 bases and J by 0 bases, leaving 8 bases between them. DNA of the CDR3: TGTGCCAGCAGTAGACCGGTAGCCAAAAACATTCAGTACTTC. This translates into CASSRPVAKNIQYF.

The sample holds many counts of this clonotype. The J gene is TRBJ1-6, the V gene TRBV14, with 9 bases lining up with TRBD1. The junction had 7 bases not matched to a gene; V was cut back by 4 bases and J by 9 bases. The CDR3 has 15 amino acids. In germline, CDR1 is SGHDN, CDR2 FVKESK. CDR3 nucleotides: TGTGCCAGCAGCCGCAGGACAGGGGATACTTCACCCCTCCACTTT. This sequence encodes CASSRRTGDTSPLHF.

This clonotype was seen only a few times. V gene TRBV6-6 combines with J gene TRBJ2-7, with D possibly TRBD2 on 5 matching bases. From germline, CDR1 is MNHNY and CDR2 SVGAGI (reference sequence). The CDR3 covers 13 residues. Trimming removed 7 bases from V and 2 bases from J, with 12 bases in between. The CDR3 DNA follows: TGTGCCAGCAAGGTGGCGGGTGCCTACGAGCAGTACTTC. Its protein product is CASKVAGAYEQYF.